This T cell receptor (beta chain) was sequenced in a study of cytomegalovirus exposure and HLA in healthy donors. A multiplex PCR was run with 60 Vbeta primers and 13 Jbeta primers. Some clones are missing from TCRdb's copy, which holds only in-frame ones; the method was immunoSEQ multiplex PCR. The sample carries 90,000 to 110,000 clones, 76% recorded once. V gave up 2 bases and J gave up 8 bases, with 11 bases separating them. The length of the CDR3 is 13 residues. Germline-derived CDR1 and CDR2 are SGHDT and YYEEEE. This sequence joins TRBV5-6 and TRBJ2-1; a weak D match, TRBD1 (5 bases). This clonotype originated in a man aged 35 to 55 in good health and CMV-seropositive. The sample was PBMCs. The CDR3 here is CASSFGAPHEQFF. The CDR3, as DNA: TGTGCCAGCAGCTTTGGGGCCCCCCATGAGCAGTTCTTC.